Below are 18 T cell receptor beta chains sequenced from a single sample in a study of blood T cells in healthy people across ages. The second PCR ran about 7 to 12 cycles with a sample-barcoded 5' primer and J-beta primers. TCRdb re-called the 5' RACE reads with MiXCR, one entry per CDR3 protein. Found here are about 650,000 distinct CDR3 sequences, 32% of them singletons; the top ten hold over 15%. Sequencing was carried out using blood. All receptors derive from an elderly woman in good health.

This clonotype appeared a few times. The chain couples TRBV7-9 to TRBJ2-4; possibly TRBD1 or TRBD2 for D (6 bases each). CDR3 size: 12 residues. Germline assignment: CDR1 SEHNR and CDR2 FQNEAQ (reference sequence). Trimming removed 4 bases at V and 9 bases at J, with 10 bases between. The chain's CDR3 is CASSSGAGIQYF. The CDR3 coding sequence is TGTGCCAGCAGCTCGGGGGCCGGCATTCAGTACTTC.

This clonotype was observed many times. The rearrangement joins TRBV5-1 to TRBJ2-5; D is perhaps TRBD1 or TRBD2 (5 bases each). Germline V lookup: CDR1 SGHRS, CDR2 YFSETQ. The CDR3 length is 15 residues. The V and J ends lost 1 base and 5 bases respectively, with 15 bases between them. The CDR3 protein is CASSLLGERGETQYF. The DNA for the CDR3 is TGCGCCAGCAGCTTGCTGGGGGAAAGAGGGGAGACCCAGTACTTC.

About this clonotype itself: A much larger clone lies a single base off, so this may be a read error. The chain is built from TRBV7-2 and TRBJ2-5; D remains unclear. CDR1 is SGHTA and CDR2 is FQGNSA in the germline V gene. The CDR3 contains 12 residues. Trimming removed 2 bases from V and 11 bases from J, with 12 bases in between. The CDR3 here is CASSLNRMGQYF. The CDR3 nucleotides are TGTGCCAGCAGCTTAAACAGAATGGGGCAGTACTTC.

In this sample, this clonotype turned up once. This chain uses TRBV13 with TRBJ2-1, with 11 nucleotides matching TRBD1. J lost 9 bases, V lost 9 bases, and 19 bases had no gene match. The length of the CDR3 is 17 residues. Germline assignment: CDR1 PRHDT and CDR2 FYEKMQ (reference sequence). The CDR3 region has the DNA TGTGCCAGTAGTAGAGGGACAGGGGGTAAATGGGGTCCTGAGCAGTTCTTC. Translating gives CASSRGTGGKWGPEQFF. Using reference TRBV13 and TRBJ2-1 for the parts outside the CDR3, the full variable domain is AAGVIQSPRHLIKEKRETATLKCYPIPRHDTVYWYQQGPGQDPQFLISFYEKMQSDKGSIPDRFSAQQFSDYHSELNMSSLELGDSALYFCASSRGTGGKWGPEQFFGPGTRLTVL.

The chain is built from TRBV30 and TRBJ1-2; 7 positions agree with TRBD1. Germline V gives CDR1 GTSNPN, CDR2 SVGIG (reference sequence). Unmatched junction bases numbered 11, after V lost 4 bases and J lost 6 bases. The CDR3 runs 14 residues. CDR3 coding DNA: TGTGCCTGGAAGTCAGCAGGGGGGATAAATGGCTACACCTTC. It encodes CAWKSAGGINGYTF.

For this clonotype: Germline and junction disagree at one end, which may indicate a read error. The V gene is TRBV19, the J gene TRBJ1-5; TRBD1 agrees at 8 bases. This CDR3 is built from 15 residues. Germline CDR1 LNHDA, CDR2 SQIVND (reference sequence). Here the CDR3 reads CASTDRGPSNQPHHF. CDR3 coding DNA: TGTGCCAGTACCGACAGGGGCCCTAGCAATCAGCCCCACCATTTT.

In its sample, this clonotype was seen many times. The chain uses TRBV5-5 and TRBJ1-1, with D perhaps TRBD1 (5 bases). Germline V gene sequence: CDR1 SGHKS, CDR2 YYEKEE (reference sequence). The CDR3 sequence is 15 residues long. V lost 5 bases and J 2 bases, leaving 16 bases between the germline ends. This CDR3 is CASRWGRDGNTEAFF. CDR3 nucleotides: TGTGCCAGCAGATGGGGCCGGGACGGAAACACTGAAGCTTTCTTT.

The chain uses TRBV9 and TRBJ2-1, with 9 bases aligning to TRBD2. CDR3 length: 17 residues. The germline V gene encodes CDR1 SGDLS and CDR2 YYNGEE. V shed 1 base, J shed 9 bases, and the junction held 14 bases outside the gene matches. CDR3 region: CASSVPEDSGRSVEQFF. For the CDR3, the DNA is TGTGCCAGCAGCGTACCCGAGGATAGCGGGAGATCAGTTGAGCAGTTCTTC.

V and J are TRBV6-2 or TRBV6-3 and TRBJ2-7; TRBD1 matches 9 bases. CDR3 size: 12 residues. Germline assignment: CDR1 MNHEY and CDR2 SVGEGT. With 8 bases clipped from V and 5 bases from J, the junction kept 4 bases outside the gene matches. The chain's CDR3 is CASLDRGHEQYF. CDR3 nucleotide sequence: TGTGCCAGCTTGGACAGGGGTCACGAGCAGTACTTC.

This clonotype was found many times. V and J are TRBV7-9 and TRBJ2-7, with D perhaps TRBD2 (5 bases). V was pared by 1 base and J by 7 bases, with 14 bases between. CDR1 and CDR2 (germline): SEHNR, FQNEAQ (reference sequence). The CDR3 is 14 amino acids. The CDR3 spells CASSLDFPPGEQYF. CDR3 DNA: TGTGCCAGCAGCTTAGATTTTCCCCCGGGGGAGCAGTACTTC.

Only a few counts were recorded for this clonotype. V usage is TRBV7-3 and J usage is TRBJ2-3; unclear D gene. The CDR3 consists of 15 residues. Per the germline V gene, CDR1 is SGHTA and CDR2 is FQGTGA. The ends were cut back, 3 bases at V and 5 bases at J, with 15 bases in the middle. In nucleotides, the CDR3 is TGTGCCAGCAGCTTGGGCGGTTCCAACAGAGATACGCAGTATTTT. This codes for CASSLGGSNRDTQYF.

This clonotype was seen ten or more times. J is TRBJ2-3 and V is TRBV11-2; TRBD1 matches 8 bases. This CDR3 is built from 15 residues. Germline-derived CDR1 and CDR2 are SGHAT and FQNNGV. Germline trimming cut 5 bases from V and 2 bases from J; bases unmatched to any gene: 6. The CDR3: CASSPWTGSTDTQYF. CDR3 nucleotide sequence: TGTGCCAGCAGCCCCTGGACAGGGTCCACAGATACGCAGTATTTT. Together with reference TRBV11-2 and TRBJ2-3, the CDR3 gives the full variable domain: EAGVAQSPRYKIIEKRQSVAFWCNPISGHATLYWYQQILGQGPKLLIQFQNNGVVDDSQLPKDRFSAERLKGVDSTLKIQPAKLEDSAVYLCASSPWTGSTDTQYFGPGTRLTVL.

This clonotype showed up many times. The chain links TRBV7-9 to TRBJ2-4; D possibly matches TRBD1 or TRBD2 (5 bases each). Germline values: CDR1 SEHNR, CDR2 FQNEAQ (reference sequence). Trimming took off 0 bases at V and 2 bases at J, with 11 bases between the two ends. CDR3 length: 16 amino acids. CDR3 sequence reads: CASSLAVGTTKNIQYF. DNA for the CDR3: TGTGCCAGCAGCTTAGCGGTGGGGACCACCAAAAACATTCAGTACTTC.

This clonotype appeared once. The gene calls are TRBV12-3 or TRBV12-4 and TRBJ1-5; D unresolved. The length of the CDR3 is 14 residues. V lost 6 bases and J lost 2, with 11 bases in between. CDR3 in DNA: TGTGCCAGCAGCGATAGTTGGCGCAATCAGCCCCAGCATTTT. As protein: CASSDSWRNQPQHF.

The chain recombines TRBV7-9 with TRBJ2-1, with D perhaps assigned TRBD1 or TRBD2 (5 bases each). V lost 5 bases, J lost 12 bases, and 23 bases lay in between. The germline V gene encodes CDR1 SEHNR and CDR2 FQNEAQ (reference sequence). This CDR3 contains 15 residues. CDR3 bases: TGTGCCAGCAGCATTGTAGCGTCGGGGCAGGATGGGCAGTTCTTC. Amino acid sequence: CASSIVASGQDGQFF.

The V gene is TRBV7-3, the J gene TRBJ2-4; no definite D call. The DNA matches TRBJ2-7 better at its end, which makes the J call doubtful. Germline V lookup: CDR1 SGHTA, CDR2 FQGTGA. This CDR3 comprises 14 residues. The CDR3 region is CASSPLGGIDEQYF. As DNA, the CDR3 is TGTGCCAGCAGCCCCCTAGGCGGCATAGACGAGCAGTACTTC.

The chain uses TRBV5-1 and TRBJ2-1; D remains unclear. V lost 2 bases and J lost 5, with 11 bases in between. The germline V gene encodes CDR1 SGHRS and CDR2 YFSETQ. The length of the CDR3 is 14 residues. CDR3 in amino acids: CASSFTFGNNEQFF. The CDR3 DNA is TGCGCCAGCAGCTTTACGTTTGGTAACAATGAGCAGTTCTTC.

The table lists this clonotype with many counts. The chain is built from TRBV20-1 and TRBJ1-1, with D maybe TRBD1 (5 bases). The ends were cut back, 0 bases at V and 10 bases at J, with 12 bases in the middle. There are 12 residues in the CDR3. Germline V gives CDR1 DFQATT, CDR2 SNEGSKA (reference sequence). The CDR3 bases are TGCAGTGCTAGAGATGGGACCAAAATAGCTTTCTTT. Protein: CSARDGTKIAFF.